This T cell receptor beta chain is from a study of blood T cell repertoires in COVID-19. Study-level information: The cDNA or gDNA used as material had been derived from T cells, B-cell-depleted T cells, or PBMCs.

Libraries were prepared by immunoSEQ multiplex PCR; TCRdb keeps only in-frame clonotypes and omits some of them. In the table there are roughly 34,000 clones, 88% of which are singletons. The germline V gene has CDR1 DFQATT and CDR2 SNEGSKA (reference sequence). V trimming: 3 bases; J trimming: 7 bases; junction bases outside the gene matches: 1. The CDR3 length is 14 residues. This clonotype originated in a man aged 60 to 75 with active COVID-19. The chain uses TRBV20-1 and TRBJ2-1; 15 bases line up with TRBD2. Input material: peripheral blood. The CDR3 here is CSASGTSGRNEQFF. CDR3 bases: TGCAGTGCTAGTGGGACTAGCGGGAGGAATGAGCAGTTCTTC.